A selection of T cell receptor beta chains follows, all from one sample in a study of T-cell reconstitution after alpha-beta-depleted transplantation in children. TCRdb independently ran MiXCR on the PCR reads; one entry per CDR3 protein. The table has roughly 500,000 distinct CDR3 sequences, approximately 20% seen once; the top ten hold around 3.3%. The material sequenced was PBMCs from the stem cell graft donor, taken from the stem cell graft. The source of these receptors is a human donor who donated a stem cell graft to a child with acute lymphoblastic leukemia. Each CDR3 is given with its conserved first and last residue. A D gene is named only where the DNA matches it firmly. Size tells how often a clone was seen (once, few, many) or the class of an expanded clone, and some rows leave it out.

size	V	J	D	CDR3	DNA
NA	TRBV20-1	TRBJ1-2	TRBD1	CSARAWDSVSGYGYTF	TGCAGTGCTAGAGCATGGGACAGTGTGTCAGGGTATGGCTACACCTTC
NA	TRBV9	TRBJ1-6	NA	CASSVDEEGSPLHF	TGTGCCAGCAGCGTAGACGAGGAGGGCTCACCCCTCCACTTT
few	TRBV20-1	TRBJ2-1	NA	CSARDINAFSYNEQFF	TGCAGTGCTAGAGACATCAATGCTTTCTCCTACAATGAGCAGTTCTTC
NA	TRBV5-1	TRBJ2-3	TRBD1	CASSGDRGIADTQYF	TGCGCCAGCAGCGGGGACAGGGGGATCGCAGATACGCAGTATTTT
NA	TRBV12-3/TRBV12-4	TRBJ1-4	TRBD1	CASSSHTGTGEKLFF	TGTGCCAGCAGTTCTCATACCGGGACAGGAGAAAAACTGTTTTTT
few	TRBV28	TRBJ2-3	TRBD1	CASSLKFDRGRHTQYF	TGTGCCAGCAGTTTAAAGTTCGACAGGGGTAGGCATACGCAGTATTTT
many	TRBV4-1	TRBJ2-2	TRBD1	CASSQRSGQENTGELFF	TGCGCCAGCAGCCAGAGATCGGGACAGGAAAACACCGGGGAGCTGTTTTTT
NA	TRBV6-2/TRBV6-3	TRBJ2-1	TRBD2	CASSPAGRRNEQFF	TGTGCCAGCAGCCCAGCGGGAAGGAGGAATGAGCAGTTCTTC
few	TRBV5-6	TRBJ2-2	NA	CASSLYVLNTGELFF	TGTGCCAGCAGCTTGTATGTTCTGAACACCGGGGAGCTGTTTTTT
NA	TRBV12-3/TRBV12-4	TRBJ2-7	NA	CASSPGTGLSSEQYF	TGTGCCAGCAGTCCCGGGACGGGACTCTCGTCCGAGCAGTACTTC
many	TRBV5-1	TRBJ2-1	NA	CASSLISSSYNEQFF	TGCGCCAGCAGCTTAATCTCCAGCTCCTACAATGAGCAGTTCTTC
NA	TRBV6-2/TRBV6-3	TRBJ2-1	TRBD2	CASSYGLATYNEQFF	TGTGCCAGCAGTTACGGACTAGCAACCTACAATGAGCAGTTCTTC
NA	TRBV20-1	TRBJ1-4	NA	CSARVWGSDEKLFF	TGCAGTGCTAGAGTCTGGGGTTCGGATGAAAAACTGTTTTTT
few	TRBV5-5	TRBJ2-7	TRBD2	CASSLASSGAYEQYF	TGTGCCAGCAGCTTGGCCTCTAGCGGGGCCTACGAGCAGTACTTC
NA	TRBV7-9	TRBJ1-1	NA	CASSLALGQSTEAFF	TGTGCCAGCAGCTTAGCGCTTGGACAATCTACTGAAGCTTTCTTT
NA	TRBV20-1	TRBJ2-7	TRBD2	CSARDPAGGPGIGEQYF	TGCAGTGCTAGAGATCCAGCGGGAGGGCCGGGGATTGGTGAGCAGTACTTC
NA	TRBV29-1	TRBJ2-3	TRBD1	CSVETTGGGLGSTDTQYF	TGCAGCGTCGAAACTACAGGGGGCGGGCTCGGTAGCACAGATACGCAGTATTTT
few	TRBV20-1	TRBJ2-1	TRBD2	CSARDVAGSYNEQFF	TGCAGTGCTAGAGATGTAGCGGGATCCTACAATGAGCAGTTCTTC
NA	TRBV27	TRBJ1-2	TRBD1	CASSPQGVFYGYTF	TGTGCCAGCAGTCCCCAGGGGGTCTTCTATGGCTACACCTTC
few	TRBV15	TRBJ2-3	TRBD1	CATSTGQGTTDTQYF	TGTGCCACCAGCACCGGACAGGGAACCACAGATACGCAGTATTTT
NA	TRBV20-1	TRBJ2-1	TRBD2	CSVKTSGRAKFF	TGCAGTGTTAAAACTAGCGGGAGGGCCAAGTTCTTC
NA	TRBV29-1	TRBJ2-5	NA	CSERFGETQYF	TGCAGCGAAAGGTTCGGAGAGACCCAGTACTTC
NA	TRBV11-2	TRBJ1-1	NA	CASSSWAADTEAFF	TGTGCCAGCAGCTCTTGGGCGGCGGACACTGAAGCTTTCTTT
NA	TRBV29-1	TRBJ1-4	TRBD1	CSVEDQGADEKLFF	TGCAGCGTTGAAGATCAGGGGGCGGATGAAAAACTGTTTTTT
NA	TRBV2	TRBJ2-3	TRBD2	CASSETVWGTSGTPADTQYF	TGTGCCAGCAGTGAAACGGTTTGGGGGACTAGCGGGACGCCGGCAGATACGCAGTATTTT
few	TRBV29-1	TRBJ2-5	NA	CSVRFQDQQETQYF	TGCAGCGTTAGATTTCAGGACCAACAAGAGACCCAGTACTTC
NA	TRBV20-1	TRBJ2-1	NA	CSASPWGTYNEQFF	TGCAGTGCCAGCCCTTGGGGGACCTACAATGAGCAGTTCTTC
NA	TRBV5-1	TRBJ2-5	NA	CASSLVGERETQYF	TGCGCCAGCAGCTTGGTGGGGGAAAGGGAGACCCAGTACTTC
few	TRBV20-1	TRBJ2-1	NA	CSARVVALNEQFF	TGCAGTGCTAGAGTGGTCGCTCTCAATGAGCAGTTCTTC
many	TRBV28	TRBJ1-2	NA	CASSFGRNYGYTF	TGTGCCAGCAGTTTTGGCAGGAACTATGGCTACACCTTC
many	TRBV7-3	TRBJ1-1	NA	CASSFTMGTEAFF	TGTGCCAGCAGCTTCACAATGGGCACTGAAGCTTTCTTT
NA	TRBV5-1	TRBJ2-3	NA	CASSFRGRGDTQYF	TGCGCCAGCAGCTTTCGTGGGAGAGGAGATACGCAGTATTTT
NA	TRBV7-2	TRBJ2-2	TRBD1	CASAITGTGVPGELFF	TGTGCCAGCGCGATAACCGGGACAGGGGTACCCGGGGAGCTGTTTTTT
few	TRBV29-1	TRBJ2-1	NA	CSAKGGWGTEQFF	TGCAGCGCCAAGGGGGGTTGGGGCACTGAGCAGTTCTTC
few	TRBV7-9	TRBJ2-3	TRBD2	CASSFPTSGLENTQYF	TGTGCCAGCAGCTTCCCGACTAGCGGGTTGGAGAATACGCAGTATTTT
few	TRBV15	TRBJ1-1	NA	CATSRTGSTEAFF	TGTGCCACCAGCAGAACAGGGTCCACTGAAGCTTTCTTT
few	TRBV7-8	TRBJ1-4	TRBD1	CASSAGGREKLFF	TGTGCCAGCAGCGCAGGGGGGAGAGAAAAACTGTTTTTT
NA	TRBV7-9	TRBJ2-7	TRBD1	CASSFEGQGYF	TGTGCCAGCAGTTTCGAGGGACAGGGTTACTTC
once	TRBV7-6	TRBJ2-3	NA	CASSLALGSTQYF	TGTGCCAGCAGCTTAGCGCTCGGCAGTACGCAGTATTTT
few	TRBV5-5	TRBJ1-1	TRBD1	CASSLVRTGQTEAFF	TGTGCCAGCAGCTTGGTTCGGACAGGGCAGACTGAAGCTTTCTTT
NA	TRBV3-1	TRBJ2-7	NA	CASSQDRKGAYEQYF	TGTGCCAGCAGCCAAGATCGGAAGGGGGCCTACGAGCAGTACTTC
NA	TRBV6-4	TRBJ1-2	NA	CASSDSTLGFRGYTF	TGTGCCAGCAGTGACTCGACTCTCGGGTTTCGGGGCTACACCTTC
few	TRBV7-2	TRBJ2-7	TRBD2	CASSLGLAGVLYF	TGTGCCAGCAGCTTAGGACTAGCGGGAGTTCTGTACTTC
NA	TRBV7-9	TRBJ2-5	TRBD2	CASSFAGGSQETQYF	TGTGCCAGCAGCTTCGCGGGAGGGTCTCAAGAGACCCAGTACTTC
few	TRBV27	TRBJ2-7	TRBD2	CASSSTSGAPYEQYF	TGTGCCAGCAGTTCCACTAGCGGGGCCCCCTACGAGCAGTACTTC
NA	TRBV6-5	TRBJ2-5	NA	CASSYNSGREETQYF	TGTGCCAGCAGTTACAACAGTGGGCGGGAAGAGACCCAGTACTTC
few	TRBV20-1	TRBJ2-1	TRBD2	CSARAYMTSGRLSSYNEQFF	TGCAGTGCTAGAGCCTATATGACTAGCGGGAGGTTGAGCTCCTACAATGAGCAGTTCTTC
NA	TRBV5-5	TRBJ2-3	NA	CASSLVASRSRDTQYF	TGTGCCAGCAGCTTGGTGGCATCCCGTAGTAGAGATACGCAGTATTTT
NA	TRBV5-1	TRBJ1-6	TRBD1	CASSSTGDNSPLHF	TGCGCCAGCAGCTCGACAGGGGATAATTCACCCCTCCACTTT